Sequencing of this TCR beta chain was carried out in a study of blood T cell repertoires in COVID-19. The wider study: The study drew acute and convalescent COVID-19 samples from the United States, Italy and Spain. Sample material is recorded as cDNA or gDNA derived from T cells, B-cell-depleted T cells, or PBMCs.

This CDR3 contains 13 residues. Germline V gene data show CDR1 as MDHEN and CDR2 as SYDVKM. Trimming removed 5 bases at V and 5 bases at J, with 9 bases between. Authors' analysis steps: Estimated nucleated cell counts came from reference gene primer amplification. The method was immunoSEQ multiplex PCR; TCRdb's version includes in-frame clones alone and lacks a portion of them. Clone size and the V and J calls come from that table; the DNA yielded D and trimming. The profile shows some 160,000 clones, about 88% of them singletons. Sequencing used peripheral blood. The source is a middle-aged man who had recovered from COVID-19. V is TRBV28 and J is TRBJ1-4, with D hard to call. CDR3 nucleotides: TGTGCCAGCAGTCCCTACCGCAATGAAAAACTGTTTTTT. It encodes CASSPYRNEKLFF. Full variable domain (outside the CDR3, taken from reference TRBV28 and TRBJ1-4): DVKVTQSSRYLVKRTGEKVFLECVQDMDHENMFWYRQDPGLGLRLIYFSYDVKMKEKGDIPEGYSVSREKKERFSLILESASTNQTSMYLCASSPYRNEKLFFGSGTQLSVL.